The rows below give T cell receptor beta chains drawn from one sample of a study of cytomegalovirus exposure and HLA in healthy donors. The method was immunoSEQ multiplex PCR; TCRdb's version includes in-frame clones alone and lacks a portion of them. The sample includes 150,000 to 200,000 clones, roughly 80% seen only once; the top ten take more than 7%. Sequenced input: PBMCs. These receptor sequences come from a male donor in good health and CMV-seropositive. The CDR3 runs from the conserved cysteine through the conserved F or W. Each record gives: J gene, V gene, clone size, D gene, CDR3 protein, CDR3 DNA. D genes are given only for firm matches. Not all rows give a size; the values are once, few, many and, for expanded clones, a class.

J gene: TRBJ2-1; V gene: TRBV5-1; clone size: .; D gene: .; CDR3 protein: CASSPEGSYSSYNEQFF; CDR3 DNA: TGCGCCAGCAGCCCGGAAGGGAGCTACAGCTCCTACAATGAGCAGTTCTTC
J gene: TRBJ1-2; V gene: TRBV7-2; clone size: .; D gene: .; CDR3 protein: CASSPSTWGLHGYTF; CDR3 DNA: TGTGCCAGCAGCCCGTCGACATGGGGCCTACATGGCTACACCTTC
J gene: TRBJ1-1; V gene: TRBV5-4; clone size: few; D gene: TRBD1; CDR3 protein: CASSPGQGAHAFF; CDR3 DNA: TGTGCCAGCAGCCCCGGACAGGGGGCTCATGCTTTCTTT
J gene: TRBJ2-1; V gene: TRBV6-5; clone size: .; D gene: .; CDR3 protein: CASKERLYNEQFF; CDR3 DNA: TGTGCCAGCAAAGAGCGCCTTTACAATGAGCAGTTCTTC
J gene: TRBJ1-1; V gene: TRBV2; clone size: .; D gene: TRBD1; CDR3 protein: CASTPDRGGTEAFF; CDR3 DNA: TGTGCCAGCACCCCGGACAGGGGCGGCACTGAAGCTTTCTTT
J gene: TRBJ2-7; V gene: TRBV30; clone size: .; D gene: TRBD1; CDR3 protein: CAWSVPGTASYEQYF; CDR3 DNA: TGTGCCTGGAGTGTACCTGGGACAGCCTCCTACGAGCAGTACTTC
J gene: TRBJ1-5; V gene: TRBV6-1; clone size: few; D gene: .; CDR3 protein: CASRGGYSNQPQHF; CDR3 DNA: TGTGCCAGCAGGGGAGGGTATAGCAATCAGCCCCAGCATTTT
J gene: TRBJ2-3; V gene: TRBV11-2; clone size: once; D gene: .; CDR3 protein: CASSLQSAGTDTQYF; CDR3 DNA: TGTGCCAGCAGCTTACAGTCCGCGGGGACAGATACGCAGTATTTT
J gene: TRBJ1-1; V gene: TRBV5-1; clone size: .; D gene: TRBD1; CDR3 protein: CASSWGQDTEAFF; CDR3 DNA: TGCGCCAGCAGCTGGGGACAGGACACTGAAGCTTTCTTT
J gene: TRBJ2-2; V gene: TRBV27; clone size: few; D gene: TRBD1; CDR3 protein: CASSWTGGADSGELFF; CDR3 DNA: TGTGCCAGCAGTTGGACAGGGGGCGCGGATTCCGGGGAGCTGTTTTTT
J gene: TRBJ2-7; V gene: TRBV30; clone size: once; D gene: .; CDR3 protein: CAWSVNLPGEQYF; CDR3 DNA: TGTGCCTGGAGTGTAAACTTACCAGGGGAGCAGTACTTC
J gene: TRBJ1-2; V gene: TRBV7-9; clone size: .; D gene: .; CDR3 protein: CSSSLDGGQGYTF; CDR3 DNA: TGTTCCAGCAGCTTAGACGGGGGGCAAGGCTACACCTTC
J gene: TRBJ2-2; V gene: TRBV5-1; clone size: .; D gene: .; CDR3 protein: CASSLIQGNTGELFF; CDR3 DNA: TGCGCCAGCAGCTTGATACAGGGGAACACCGGGGAGCTGTTTTTT
J gene: TRBJ2-4; V gene: TRBV6-5; clone size: .; D gene: .; CDR3 protein: CASSYGRTGGDIQYF; CDR3 DNA: TGTGCCAGCAGTTATGGGAGGACGGGTGGAGACATTCAGTACTTC
J gene: TRBJ2-1; V gene: TRBV29-1; clone size: .; D gene: .; CDR3 protein: CSALRGGGLRNEQFF; CDR3 DNA: TGCAGCGCCCTCCGAGGGGGGGGTCTTAGGAATGAGCAGTTCTTC
J gene: TRBJ1-1; V gene: TRBV30; clone size: few; D gene: TRBD1; CDR3 protein: CAWSLGQGNTEAFF; CDR3 DNA: TGTGCCTGGAGTCTGGGACAGGGAAACACTGAAGCTTTCTTT
J gene: TRBJ2-7; V gene: TRBV7-9; clone size: few; D gene: TRBD1; CDR3 protein: CASSLEDRGIYEQYF; CDR3 DNA: TGTGCCAGCAGCTTAGAGGACAGGGGAATATACGAGCAGTACTTC